This TCR beta chain comes out of a study of post-analysis software for immune sequencing data. Study context: There were relapsing-remitting, secondary progressive and progressive-relapsing multiple sclerosis among the disease courses included.

Regarding the study as a whole: Analysis by F measure revealed that same-batch samples clustered strongly together. Controls showed significantly higher normalized Chao1 diversity than did multiple sclerosis patients. Roughly five TRBV segments occurring more often in patients than controls included TRBV5-6, TRBV5-1 and TRBV20-1.

The TCR beta cDNA libraries contained unique molecular identifiers. Researchers reported roughly 0.5 million cDNA molecules coming from approximately 1 to 10 million T cells. TCRdb called the PCR reads again in MiXCR, with one record for every CDR3 protein. The sample contains approximately 690,000 distinct CDR3 sequences, approximately 59% of which appear only once. As for this clonotype: No antigen is known for it.

The CDR3 loop spans 12 amino acids. The germline gives CDR1 SQVTM, CDR2 ANQGSEA. V was trimmed by 5 bases and J by 5 bases, leaving 13 bases between them. This TCR was sampled from a girl aged 2 to 9 with multiple sclerosis. The source material was blood. This chain connects TRBV29-1 to TRBJ2-7, with a tentative D call TRBD2 (5 bases). The CDR3 loop reads CSVRGSDDEQYF. As DNA, the CDR3 is TGCAGCGTTAGAGGGAGTGACGACGAGCAGTACTTC.